This paragraph reports one TCR beta chain. Its target is unknown. Both about-4-week and about-12-week second-dose recipients were combined. Method: immunoSEQ multiplex PCR; TCRdb's copy keeps in-frame clones and lacks some. The table shows about 130,000 clones, with over 85% occurring only once. Germline loops: CDR1 MNHEY, CDR2 SVGAGI. The CDR3 covers 14 residues. The germline V and J ends were trimmed by 9 bases and 4 bases, with 15 bases remaining between them. This sample was included in a study of T cell responses to AZD1222 COVID-19 vaccine. The study, taken as a whole, reports: Spike was spanned by vaccine-associated CD4 TCRs, with dominance at 160-218 and 743-854. Baseline serology detected seropositivity in only six or seven AZD1222 recipients.

The receptor was derived from an adult who received the AZD1222 COVID-19 vaccine. The sample in question was peripheral blood, obtained 28 days after the second AZD1222 dose. This chain joins TRBV6-5 and TRBJ2-2; D remains unclear. CDR3 protein: CASRTQESTGELFF. The CDR3 region has the DNA TGTGCCAGTCGGACCCAGGAGAGCACCGGGGAGCTGTTTTTT.